Listed below are T cell receptor beta chains from one sample, sequenced in a study of T-cell memory formation after mild COVID-19. MiXCR was run by TCRdb on the 5' RACE reads, yielding one entry per CDR3 protein. Of just over 300,000 distinct CDR3 sequences in the sample, just under 20% are singletons; the top ten hold 20% to 25%. The sequencing sample was made of PBMCs or a T cell subset sorted from them (not recorded which). The receptors were sampled from a man aged 18 to 30 who had mild COVID-19 (a few samples of this study predate the infection). Cell type and time point are not known. CDR3s include the opening cysteine and the closing phenylalanine or tryptophan. A D gene is named only where the DNA matches it firmly. Size values are once, few and many counts, or a class for expanded clones, and some rows have none.

abundance	d_gene	v_gene	j_gene	CDR3nt	CDR3aa
few	TRBD1	TRBV28	TRBJ1-5	TGTGCCAGCAGTCTTCTCCGGGGGACAGGGGGTGGTCGGAATCAGCCCCAGCATTTT	CASSLLRGTGGGRNQPQHF
few	TRBD1	TRBV6-2/TRBV6-3	TRBJ2-1	TGTGCCAGCAGTTACCTGGGGACAGGGGCGGTCAATGAGCAGTTCTTC	CASSYLGTGAVNEQFF
few	TRBD2	TRBV2	TRBJ2-1	TGTGCCAGCAAGGGACTATTCCTGAGGACCAATGAGCAGTTCTTC	CASKGLFLRTNEQFF
.	.	TRBV7-9	TRBJ2-6	TGTGCCAGCAGCCCCTACGGATTTACTGGGGCCAACGTCCTGACTTTC	CASSPYGFTGANVLTF
few	.	TRBV4-2	TRBJ2-5	TGTGCCAGCAGCCAAAGGCAGCAAGAGACCCAGTACTTC	CASSQRQQETQYF
.	.	TRBV7-9	TRBJ1-2	TGTGCCAGCAAACGGGGGGGAAGTGGCTACACCTTC	CASKRGGSGYTF
few	.	TRBV11-3	TRBJ2-3	TGTGCCAGCAGTCTTGAAGGGGGGGATACGCAGTATTTT	CASSLEGGDTQYF
.	.	TRBV15	TRBJ2-3	TGTGCCACCAGCTGGTCGTCGGATACGCAGTATTTT	CATSWSSDTQYF
.	TRBD1	TRBV3-1	TRBJ2-3	TGTGCCAGCAGCGACAGGGGGTTAACAGATACGCAGTATTTT	CASSDRGLTDTQYF
.	.	TRBV12-3/TRBV12-4	TRBJ2-6	TGTGCCAGCAGTCGACAGTTCTCTGGGGCCAACGTCCTGACTTTC	CASSRQFSGANVLTF
.	.	TRBV6-6	TRBJ1-4	TGTGCCAGCAGTCCGACAGGAGATGAAAAACTGTTTTTT	CASSPTGDEKLFF
.	TRBD1	TRBV20-1	TRBJ1-6	TGCAGTGCTAGAGAACCGACAGGGCGCTCACCCCTCCACTTT	CSAREPTGRSPLHF
.	.	TRBV10-2	TRBJ2-3	TGCGCCAGCTCTACTAGCCACAGCACAGATACGCAGTATTTT	CASSTSHSTDTQYF
.	TRBD1	TRBV29-1	TRBJ2-5	TGCAGCGCTGCGACAGGGGCAGGGGAGACCCAGTACTTC	CSAATGAGETQYF
few	.	TRBV6-1	TRBJ1-5	TGTGCCAGCAGTGCCTATCGGGACCTTTATAGCAATCAGCCCCAGCATTTT	CASSAYRDLYSNQPQHF
few	TRBD2	TRBV12-3/TRBV12-4	TRBJ2-5	TGTGCCAGCGGAAAGGAGGGACTAGCGGGAGCCTTCCAAGAGACCCAGTACTTC	CASGKEGLAGAFQETQYF
few	.	TRBV6-1	TRBJ2-4	TGTGCCAGCATGGCCAGGGCATGTCAGTACTTC	CASMARACQYF
few	.	TRBV7-2	TRBJ1-2	TGTGCCAGCAGCAGGCGGCACAACTATGGCTACACCTTC	CASSRRHNYGYTF
.	.	TRBV5-6	TRBJ1-2	TGTGCCAGCAGCACTCTGGGGGGCGCCTATGGCTACACCTTC	CASSTLGGAYGYTF
.	.	TRBV15	TRBJ1-1	TGTGCCACCAGCGACTATGGGGGTGAAGCTTTCTTT	CATSDYGGEAFF
.	.	TRBV7-6	TRBJ1-5	TGTGCCAGCAGCCTCTCGGATAGGAGCCATCAGCCCCAGCATTTT	CASSLSDRSHQPQHF
.	.	TRBV14	TRBJ2-5	TGTGCCAGCAGCCAAGAATTCCGATACGAAGAGACCCAGTACTTC	CASSQEFRYEETQYF
few	.	TRBV6-5	TRBJ1-1	TGTGCCAGCAGTTACGCTAGGACCTTGAACACTGAAGCTTTCTTT	CASSYARTLNTEAFF
.	.	TRBV6-2/TRBV6-3	TRBJ2-1	TGTGCCAGCAGTTCCCGGGAAAGGGCCCTCTCCTACAATGAGCAGTTCTTC	CASSSRERALSYNEQFF
many	.	TRBV3-1	TRBJ2-1	TGTGCCAGCAGCCCCCGCGGGCACTTGCGTAGGAATGAGCAGTTCTTC	CASSPRGHLRRNEQFF
few	TRBD2	TRBV24-1	TRBJ2-2	TGTGCCACCAGTGATTTACTAGCGGACACCGGGGAGCTGTTTTTT	CATSDLLADTGELFF
few	TRBD1	TRBV29-1	TRBJ2-6	TGCAGCGCCCTGGGGGACAGCTCTGGGGCCAACGTCCTGACTTTC	CSALGDSSGANVLTF
.	TRBD2	TRBV5-1	TRBJ2-3	TGCGCCAGCAGCACGTTGACTAGCGGGGGGGTTCAGCTCACAGATACGCAGTATTTT	CASSTLTSGGVQLTDTQYF
few	.	TRBV20-1	TRBJ1-3	TGCAGTGCTAGCATCCCTCTTGGATGGTCGGGGTCTGGAAACACCATATATTTT	CSASIPLGWSGSGNTIYF
few	.	TRBV21-1	TRBJ2-1	TGTGCCAGCAGCAAAGGTCGGACAGACAATGAGCAGTTCTTC	CASSKGRTDNEQFF
.	TRBD2	TRBV23-1	TRBJ2-5	TGCGCCAGCAGCCGGACTAGCGGGGGCCAGGAAGAGACCCAGTACTTC	CASSRTSGGQEETQYF
few	.	TRBV7-2	TRBJ2-1	TGTGCCAGCAGCTTAGCCGGAAGGGACGAGGGATACAATGAGCAGTTCTTC	CASSLAGRDEGYNEQFF
.	TRBD1	TRBV29-1	TRBJ2-7	TGCAGCGTCGCCGGGACAGGGACCTACGAGCAGTACTTC	CSVAGTGTYEQYF
.	TRBD2	TRBV10-3	TRBJ2-3	TGTGCCACGTTAGCGGGGGGGCCCGCAGATACGCAGTATTTT	CATLAGGPADTQYF
.	.	TRBV5-5	TRBJ2-3	TGTGCCAGCAGCTTAGGACCCGTAGAAGATACGCAGTATTTT	CASSLGPVEDTQYF
.	.	TRBV12-3/TRBV12-4	TRBJ2-5	TGTGCCAGCAGTTTAACGGCCCAACCGGAGACCCAGTACTTC	CASSLTAQPETQYF
.	.	TRBV12-3/TRBV12-4	TRBJ1-1	TGTGCCAGCGGTCCGACCCCCGGGCAGCTTCGGAACACTGAAGCTTTCTTT	CASGPTPGQLRNTEAFF